This T cell receptor (beta chain) was recovered during a study of OX40 agonist ivuxolimab in advanced cancers. Background on the study: Patients were dosed with the agonistic anti-OX40 (CD134) antibody ivuxolimab. Participants, 75% to 85% male, averaged roughly 60 years of age, ranging from roughly 23 to 80. Patient treatment consisted of intravenous ivuxolimab administration every 2 weeks at 0.01 to 10 mg/kg.

About this clone itself: Its antigen is not known.

Study-wide results and caveats: Compared with others, partial responders at 0.1-3.0 mg/kg displayed clonal expansion among the lowest.

Profiled with immunoSEQ multiplex PCR; TCRdb holds only in-frame clones, not every one. The sample has about 70,000 clones, roughly 90% seen once. Germline lookup yields CDR1 SGHVS and CDR2 FQNEAQ. This CDR3 has 16 residues. Between the trimmed V and J ends, which lost 0 bases and 2 bases, there was a span of 13 bases. The chain recombines TRBV7-8 with TRBJ1-2; D not resolved. The receptor was derived from an adult with an advanced solid tumor such as melanoma, head and neck, liver or kidney cancer. Sequenced material: CD4+ or CD8+ T cells sorted from blood, taken in a trial of the OX40 agonist ivuxolimab. This chain's CDR3 is CASSLAFGFENYGYTF. CDR3 DNA: TGTGCCAGCAGCTTAGCGTTCGGGTTCGAAAACTATGGCTACACCTTC.